This T cell receptor (beta chain) was recorded in a study of neurological immune-mediated disorders. TCRdb recomputed calls from the 5' RACE reads with MiXCR, one row per CDR3 protein. The data contain 55,000 to 65,000 distinct CDR3 sequences, roughly 10% of them singletons. The CDR3 totals 15 residues. CDR1 is SGHRS and CDR2 is YFSETQ in the germline V gene. Losses at the gene ends were 3 bases for V and 5 bases for J; bases not matched to a gene: 7. The time point here: longitudinal time-point 2. This clonotype was recorded many times. The chain combines TRBV5-1 with TRBJ2-7; TRBD1 matches 11 bases. The receptor was isolated from a young man in good health. Sequencing was done on a sample of PBMCs. CDR3: CASSWGGTGGHEQYF. In DNA, the CDR3 is TGCGCCAGCAGCTGGGGCGGGACAGGGGGTCACGAGCAGTACTTC.